This entry is about one T cell receptor (beta chain). Its cognate antigen is unknown. This entry comes from a study of memory CD4+ T cells and cytomegalovirus serostatus. Whole-study results and caveats: A US-trained random forest predicted CMV serostatus with median AUC around 0.91.

Single viable CD3+CD4+CD8-CD45RO+ cells were sorted as the memory CD4+ T cells. CMV serostatus came from serum IgG against pp150, pp28, p38, p52. The trim removed 3 bases at V and 3 bases at J, leaving 6 bases unmatched. CDR1 is SGHNT, CDR2 YYREEE, per germline (reference sequence). This CDR3 region has 15 residues. Clones were read by immunoSEQ multiplex PCR, and TCRdb kept only the in-frame ones, dropping some. The sample yields approximately 47,000 clones, around 80% seen once. Sequencing was done on a sample of memory CD4+ T cells from blood. The chain employs TRBV5-4 and TRBJ1-2; 9 bases match TRBD1. The receptor comes from an adult in good health and CMV-seronegative. CDR3 coding DNA: TGTGCCAGCAGCTGGTCCGGACAGGGGCACTATGGCTACACCTTC. Translated, it gives CASSWSGQGHYGYTF.